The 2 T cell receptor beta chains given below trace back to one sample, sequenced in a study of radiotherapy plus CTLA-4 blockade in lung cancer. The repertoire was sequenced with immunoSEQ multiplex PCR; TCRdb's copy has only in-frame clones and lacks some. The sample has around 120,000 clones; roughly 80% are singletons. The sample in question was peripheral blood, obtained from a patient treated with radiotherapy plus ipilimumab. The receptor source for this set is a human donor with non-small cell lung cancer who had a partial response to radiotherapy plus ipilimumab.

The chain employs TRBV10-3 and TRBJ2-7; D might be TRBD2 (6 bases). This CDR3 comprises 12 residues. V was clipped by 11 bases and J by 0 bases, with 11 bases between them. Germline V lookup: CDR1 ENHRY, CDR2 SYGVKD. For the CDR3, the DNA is TGTGCCTCGGGAGCGAGCTCCTACGAGCAGTACTTC. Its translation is CASGASSYEQYF.

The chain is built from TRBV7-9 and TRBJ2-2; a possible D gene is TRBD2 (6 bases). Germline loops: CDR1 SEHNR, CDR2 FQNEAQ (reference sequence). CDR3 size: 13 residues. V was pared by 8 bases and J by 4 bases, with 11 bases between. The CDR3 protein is CASALATTGELFF. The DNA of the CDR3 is TGTGCCAGCGCGCTAGCGACCACCGGGGAGCTGTTTTTT.